This T cell receptor (beta chain) was captured in a study of shared clonotypes between healthy human individuals. V was pared by 0 bases and J by 4 bases, with 6 bases between. The germline CDR1 and CDR2 sequences are KGHSH and LQKENI. There are 13 residues in the CDR3. Recent acute infections and vaccinations were absent in the healthy HIV-negative adult donors. Assay used: immunoSEQ multiplex PCR; TCRdb lists only in-frame clones, some missing. The data hold about a million clones, with over 75% observed a single time. The sequence was collected from a man in his late teens or twenties in good health. V usage is TRBV18 and J usage is TRBJ1-2; the D is unclear. The sequencing sample was made of memory CD4+ T cells sorted from blood. Regarding subset: CD45RA-negative fraction. The CDR3 here is CASSPPTSYGYTF. CDR3 nucleotide sequence: TGTGCCAGCTCACCACCCACCAGCTATGGCTACACCTTC.